The sequence of this T cell receptor (beta chain) was determined in a study of neurological immune-mediated disorders. Notes on the study in general: The absence of any CDR3 amino acid sequence shared by expanded clones across subjects suggests that repertoires were private in all groups.

This clonotype has a count of ten or more. Its antigen is still unknown. Germline CDR1 MDHEN, CDR2 SYDVKM. CDR3 length equals 13 residues. The V and J ends lost 6 bases and 7 bases, in that order; junction bases with no gene match: 9. The authors made cDNA by 5'RACE with 10-nucleotide random UMIs. Over 170 million TCR-beta sequences from 15-18 subjects came from every sequencing run. TCRdb reprocessed the 5' RACE reads with MiXCR, giving one entry per CDR3 protein. Of 75,000 to 90,000 distinct CDR3 sequences in the sample, 9% to 12% were seen once. The sequence derives from a man aged 40-49 years in good health. The V call is TRBV28, the J call TRBJ2-7; 7 bases fit TRBD2. Specimen: PBMCs. The chain's CDR3 is CASSKGGFGEQYF. CDR3 DNA: TGTGCCAGCAGCAAGGGAGGGTTTGGGGAGCAGTACTTC.